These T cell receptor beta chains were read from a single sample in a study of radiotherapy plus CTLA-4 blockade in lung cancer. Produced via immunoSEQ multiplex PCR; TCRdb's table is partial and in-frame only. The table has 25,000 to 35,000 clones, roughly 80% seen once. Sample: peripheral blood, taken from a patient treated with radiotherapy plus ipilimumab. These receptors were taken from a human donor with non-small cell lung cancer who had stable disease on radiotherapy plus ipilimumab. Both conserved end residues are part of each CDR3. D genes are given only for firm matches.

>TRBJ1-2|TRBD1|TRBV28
CASSWDRGRANYGYTF
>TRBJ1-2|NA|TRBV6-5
CASSAATGGYTF
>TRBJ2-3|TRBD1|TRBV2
CASRGQGPTDTQYF
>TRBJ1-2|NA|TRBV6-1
CASSLDPQDDYGYTF
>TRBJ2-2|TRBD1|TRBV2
CASSEGQGLTANTGELFF
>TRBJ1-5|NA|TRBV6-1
CASTGEEVQPQHF
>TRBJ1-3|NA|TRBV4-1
CASSPLGRESPRNTIYF
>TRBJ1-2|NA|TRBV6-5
CASSPGGAYYGYTF
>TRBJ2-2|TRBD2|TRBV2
CASRERGGAPTGELFF
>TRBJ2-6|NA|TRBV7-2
CASSFRGASSGANVLTF
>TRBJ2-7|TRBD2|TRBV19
CASSQRRGAFTYEQYF
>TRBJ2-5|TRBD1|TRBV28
CASRWGQGASETQYF
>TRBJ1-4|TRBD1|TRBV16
CASSRLPLRDSNEKLFF
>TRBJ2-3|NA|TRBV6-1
CASIHGDTDTQYF
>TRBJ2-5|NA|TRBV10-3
CAISGASVIETQYF
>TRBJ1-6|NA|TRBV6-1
CASSEVRGSSYNSPLHF
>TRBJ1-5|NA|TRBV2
CASSALQASNQPQHF
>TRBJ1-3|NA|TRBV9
CASSVAGFGNTIYF
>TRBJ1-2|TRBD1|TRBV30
CAWSTSDRGYGYTF
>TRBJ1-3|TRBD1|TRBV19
CASRPTGRYSGNTIYF
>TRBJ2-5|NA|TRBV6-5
CASSYLAYGLPKTQYF
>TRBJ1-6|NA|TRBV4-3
CASSRPGNNSPLHF
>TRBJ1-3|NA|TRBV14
CASSQGWGSGNTIYF
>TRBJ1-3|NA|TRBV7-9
CASSQDRSSGNTIYF
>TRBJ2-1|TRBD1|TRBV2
CAKGQGALGEQFF
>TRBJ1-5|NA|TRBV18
CASSPVDNQPQHF
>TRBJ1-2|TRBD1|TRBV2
CASSGRTGHYGYTF
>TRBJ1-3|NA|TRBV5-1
CASAWDRGTGNTIYF
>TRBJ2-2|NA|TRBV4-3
CASSIGAGTGELFF
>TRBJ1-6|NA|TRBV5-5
CASSLQTNYNSPLHF
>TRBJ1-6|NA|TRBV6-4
CASSASFNSPLHF
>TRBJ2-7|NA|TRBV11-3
CASSLSSGFYEQYF
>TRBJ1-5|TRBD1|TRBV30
CAWSGGLGTGVSPPNQPQHF
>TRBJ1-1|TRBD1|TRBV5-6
CASSPDRGPLNTEAFF
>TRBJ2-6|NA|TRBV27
CASLRAGANVLTF
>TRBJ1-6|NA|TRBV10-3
CAISWTSGENSPLHF
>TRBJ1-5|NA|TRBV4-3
CASSQDYRQPQHF
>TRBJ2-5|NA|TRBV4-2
CASSQDNSPQETQYF
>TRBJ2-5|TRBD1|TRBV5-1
CASSKATGGVETQYF
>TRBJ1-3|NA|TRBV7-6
CASSPNAGNSGNTIYF
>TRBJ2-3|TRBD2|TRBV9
CASSAPSGGARDTQYF
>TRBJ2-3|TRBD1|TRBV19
CASTDRGSTDTQYF
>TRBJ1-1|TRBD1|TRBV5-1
CASSTGQGNTEAFF
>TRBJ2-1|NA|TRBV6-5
CASSVTTTNNEQFF
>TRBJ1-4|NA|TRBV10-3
CANTPRLGGHSSEYEKLFF
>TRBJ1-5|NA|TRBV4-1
CASSQEEDTYNQPQHF
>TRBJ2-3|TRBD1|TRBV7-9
CASSREGTGESDTQYF
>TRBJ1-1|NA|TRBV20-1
CSAANTEAFF
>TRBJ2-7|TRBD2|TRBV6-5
CASSYLGLAGETEQYF
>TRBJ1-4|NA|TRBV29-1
CSVSREDEKLFF
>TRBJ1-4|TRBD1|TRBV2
CASNPGQGGVGYEKLFF
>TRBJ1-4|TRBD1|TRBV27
CASRTGTGSREKLFF
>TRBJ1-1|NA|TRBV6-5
CASSLGQTEAFF
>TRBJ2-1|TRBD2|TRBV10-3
CAISVGLAVDNEQFF
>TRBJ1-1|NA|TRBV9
CASSSRETNTEAFF
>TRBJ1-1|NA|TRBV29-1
CSVGGGMNTEAFF
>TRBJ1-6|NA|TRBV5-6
CASSLSGAGLTNSPLHF
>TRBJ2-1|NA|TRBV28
CASSLGGSSYNEQFF